The 8 T cell receptor beta chains below were found in one sample sequenced in a study of PD-1 blockade in classical Hodgkin lymphoma. Profiling relied on immunoSEQ multiplex PCR, and the TCRdb table lists in-frame clones only, not all of them. The table includes some 90,000 clones, around 80% detected once. The time point here: cycle 4 day 1 (C4D1), after around six weeks of nivolumab. After autologous stem cell transplantation all patients relapsed, and prior brentuximab vedotin exposure differed between cohorts. This specimen consisted of peripheral blood mononuclear cells (PBMCs), obtained before the fourth cycle of nivolumab. Receptors originate from a human donor with classical Hodgkin lymphoma.

Of note for this clone: This specimen includes other DNA sequences encoding the same CDR3. The V call is TRBV28, the J call TRBJ1-2, with D unresolved. CDR3 length equals 12 residues. V shed 2 bases and J shed 4 bases, with 5 bases lying between them. CDR1 is MDHEN, CDR2 SYDVKM, per germline. The CDR3 nucleotides read TGTGCCAGCAGTTTAATGAGCTATGGCTACACCTTC. As protein: CASSLMSYGYTF.

The chain combines TRBV18 with TRBJ2-2, with D uncertain. The CDR3 covers 14 residues. Trimming removed 4 bases from V and 2 bases from J, with 8 bases in between. The V gene's germline CDR1 is KGHSH and CDR2 LQKENI. CDR3 region: CASSRERNTGELFF. The CDR3 region has the DNA TGTGCCAGCTCACGAGAACGCAACACCGGGGAGCTGTTTTTT.

J is TRBJ2-5 and V is TRBV5-1; 13 positions match TRBD2. Germline V gene data show CDR1 as SGHRS and CDR2 as YFSETQ. V shed 4 bases and J 5 bases; nucleotides not matched to a gene: 5. The CDR3 runs to 15 residues. The CDR3 nucleotides read TGCGCCAGCAGCCGACTAGCGGGAGGTGGGGAGACCCAGTACTTC. It translates to CASSRLAGGGETQYF.

The rearrangement joins TRBV5-1 to TRBJ2-1; 8 bases agree with TRBD1. There are 14 residues in the CDR3. The V and J ends lost 4 bases and 3 bases, in that order; junction bases with no gene match: 3. CDR1 and CDR2 from the germline V gene are SGHRS and YFSETQ. CDR3 loop: CASSTGQGYNEQFF. As DNA, the CDR3 is TGCGCCAGCAGCACCGGACAGGGCTACAATGAGCAGTTCTTC.

A note on this clone: Other DNA sequences in this sample translate to the same CDR3. DNA for the CDR3: TGTGCCAGCAGTTTATGGGGAGGGAATCAGCCCCAGCATTTT. This codes for CASSLWGGNQPQHF. The chain is built from TRBV28 and TRBJ1-5; no reliable D call. This CDR3 has 14 residues. Germline CDR1 reads MDHEN; CDR2 reads SYDVKM. Trimming removed 0 bases at V and 4 bases at J, with 7 bases between. The variable domain in full, completed from reference TRBV28 and TRBJ1-5, reads DVKVTQSSRYLVKRTGEKVFLECVQDMDHENMFWYRQDPGLGLRLIYFSYDVKMKEKGDIPEGYSVSREKKERFSLILESASTNQTSMYLCASSLWGGNQPQHFGDGTRLSIL.

This clone was seen a single time. The chain combines TRBV28 with TRBJ2-7; D may be TRBD1 (6 bases). Between the trimmed V and J ends, which lost 6 bases and 7 bases, there was a span of 19 bases. In germline, CDR1 is MDHEN, CDR2 SYDVKM. The CDR3 is 14 residues long. The CDR3 here is CASRYIGTPPEQYF. CDR3 sequence (DNA): TGTGCCAGCAGATACATTGGGACACCTCCGGAGCAGTACTTC.

The J gene is TRBJ2-4, the V gene TRBV21-1; the table assigns TRBD1, which was not confirmed against the DNA. TRBV21-1 is an annotated pseudogene. The CDR3 covers 18 residues. The CDR3 is CASSNFWDRHLAKNIQYF. The CDR3 nucleotides are TGTGCCAGCAGCAATTTTTGGGACAGACACCTAGCCAAAAACATTCAGTACTTC.

This chain joins TRBV7-9 and TRBJ1-5; D ambiguous. Deletions cut 5 bases from V and 4 bases from J, with 12 bases between. CDR3 size: 14 residues. Per the germline V gene, CDR1 is SEHNR and CDR2 is FQNEAQ (reference sequence). Here the CDR3 reads CASSPGRENQPQHF. For the CDR3, the DNA is TGTGCCAGCAGCCCAGGACGAGAGAATCAGCCCCAGCATTTT.